The source of this T cell receptor (beta chain) is a study of T cell repertoires in cytomegalovirus infection. CDR3 size: 16 residues. Germline assignment: CDR1 SGHDN and CDR2 FVKESK. Trimming at V came to 0 bases and at J to 4 bases, leaving 5 bases not matched to a gene. This clonotype was counted between two and nine times. Via MiXCR, TCRdb re-called the reads, giving one row per CDR3 protein. The sample lists about 600,000 distinct CDR3 sequences; about 24% were seen once. The origin of this receptor is a human donor in good health (CMV status not recorded). Some clones in this sample may be carry-over from other donors' samples. Input material: CD8+ T cells from PBMCs. The chain carries TRBV14 and TRBJ2-1; 8 bases agree with TRBD1. CDR3 in DNA: TGTGCCAGCAGCCAAGACGGACAGGGCAAATACAATGAGCAGTTCTTC. This translates into CASSQDGQGKYNEQFF.